This is a list of T cell receptor beta chains from one sample in a study of cytomegalovirus exposure and HLA in healthy donors. Some clones are missing from TCRdb's copy, which holds only in-frame ones; the method was immunoSEQ multiplex PCR. The table lists under 85,000 clones, nearly 95% of them singletons. Sequencing was done on a sample of PBMCs. Source of these receptors: a woman between 18 and 29 years old in good health and CMV-seronegative. The CDR3 runs from the conserved cysteine through the conserved F or W. A D gene is named only where the DNA matches it firmly. Clone size appears in some rows only: once, few, many, or a class for an expanded clone.

D gene	CDR3 length	clone size	V gene	J gene	CDR3 protein	CDR3 DNA
TRBD1	16	NA	TRBV5-1	TRBJ2-1	CASSLDRGSSYNEQFF	TGCGCCAGCAGCTTGGACAGGGGAAGCTCCTACAATGAGCAGTTCTTC
NA	15	NA	TRBV27	TRBJ1-5	CASSPTSGNNQPQHF	TGTGCCAGCAGTCCGACATCAGGGAACAATCAGCCCCAGCATTTT
TRBD1	15	once	TRBV5-1	TRBJ1-1	CASSVGTGESTEAFF	TGCGCCAGCAGCGTCGGGACAGGGGAGAGCACTGAAGCTTTCTTT
NA	14	NA	TRBV5-6	TRBJ1-2	CASSFIEANYGYTF	TGTGCCAGCAGCTTTATAGAAGCTAACTATGGCTACACCTTC
TRBD2	15	NA	TRBV10-2	TRBJ2-1	CASSEGGSSYNEQFF	TGCGCCAGCAGTGAGGGCGGGAGCTCCTACAATGAGCAGTTCTTC
TRBD1	15	NA	TRBV4-1	TRBJ2-1	CASSPTGGSYNEQFF	TGCGCCAGCAGCCCGACAGGGGGCTCCTACAATGAGCAGTTCTTC
NA	13	NA	TRBV4-3	TRBJ1-1	CASSQGGNTEAFF	TGCGCCAGCAGCCAAGGAGGGAACACTGAAGCTTTCTTT
NA	13	NA	TRBV13	TRBJ2-5	CASSLYSVETQYF	TGTGCCAGCAGCTTATACAGTGTAGAGACCCAGTACTTC
TRBD2	17	NA	TRBV10-1	TRBJ2-3	CANSEWWTSGEVDTQYF	TGCGCCAACAGTGAGTGGTGGACTAGCGGTGAGGTTGATACGCAGTATTTT
TRBD2	15	NA	TRBV9	TRBJ2-1	CASSPVMREHNEQFF	TGTGCCAGCAGCCCGGTTATGCGGGAGCACAATGAGCAGTTCTTC
NA	14	NA	TRBV28	TRBJ1-1	CASSLLAGWTEAFF	TGTGCCAGCAGTTTACTGGCGGGATGGACTGAAGCTTTCTTT
TRBD1	16	once	TRBV30	TRBJ2-1	CAWSVIGDRDYNEQFF	TGTGCCTGGAGCGTGATTGGGGACAGGGACTACAATGAGCAGTTCTTC
NA	15	NA	TRBV5-1	TRBJ1-2	CASSLRGDAFYGYTF	TGCGCCAGCAGCTTACGGGGGGACGCCTTCTATGGCTACACCTTC
TRBD1	15	NA	TRBV28	TRBJ2-5	CASSFWGQGKETQYF	TGTGCCAGCAGTTTCTGGGGACAGGGGAAAGAGACCCAGTACTTC
NA	17	NA	TRBV28	TRBJ2-7	CASSLPRLFSLSYEQYF	TGTGCCAGCAGTTTACCCCGACTATTCAGCCTATCCTACGAGCAGTACTTC
TRBD2	16	NA	TRBV11-2	TRBJ2-1	CASSTKRGAPNNEQFF	TGTGCCAGCAGCACCAAGCGGGGGGCCCCTAACAATGAGCAGTTCTTC
NA	16	NA	TRBV4-1	TRBJ2-1	CASSQDTPGLYNEQFF	TGCGCCAGCAGCCAAGACACCCCTGGGCTCTACAATGAGCAGTTCTTC
NA	13	NA	TRBV5-5	TRBJ2-5	CASRMWASETQYF	TGTGCCAGCAGAATGTGGGCGAGCGAGACCCAGTACTTC
TRBD1	15	NA	TRBV9	TRBJ1-4	CASARGTDSNEKLFF	TGTGCCAGCGCCCGGGGGACAGACTCTAATGAAAAACTGTTTTTT
TRBD2	16	NA	TRBV10-2	TRBJ2-7	CASTIGLAGESYEQYF	TGCGCCAGCACCATAGGACTAGCGGGAGAATCCTACGAGCAGTACTTC
TRBD2	17	NA	TRBV15	TRBJ2-7	CATSRDRLADTSYEQYF	TGTGCCACCAGCAGAGATCGGCTAGCGGACACCTCCTACGAGCAGTACTTC
NA	14	NA	TRBV27	TRBJ1-1	CASSLVDRPFEAFF	TGTGCCAGCAGTTTAGTCGACAGGCCGTTTGAAGCTTTCTTT
NA	14	once	TRBV30	TRBJ1-6	CAWSRGEGGSPLHF	TGTGCCTGGAGCAGAGGGGAGGGAGGATCACCCCTCCACTTT
NA	12	NA	TRBV5-6	TRBJ2-3	CASTGAPDTQYF	TGTGCCAGCACCGGAGCCCCAGATACGCAGTATTTT
TRBD1	17	NA	TRBV18	TRBJ1-5	CASSPTSTGESNQPQHF	TGTGCCAGCTCACCCACATCAACAGGGGAGAGCAATCAGCCCCAGCATTTT
TRBD1	12	NA	TRBV25-1	TRBJ2-7	CASRQGAYEQYF	TGTGCCAGCCGGCAGGGGGCGTACGAGCAGTACTTC
TRBD2	16	NA	TRBV7-9	TRBJ2-5	CASGRLAGGPQETQYF	TGTGCCAGCGGGCGACTAGCGGGAGGGCCCCAAGAGACCCAGTACTTC
TRBD1	16	NA	TRBV7-2	TRBJ2-7	CASSSTVTGGLYEQYF	TGTGCCAGCAGCTCGACCGTGACAGGGGGCCTCTACGAGCAGTACTTC
NA	13	once	TRBV5-6	TRBJ2-1	CASSLANGGEQFF	TGTGCCAGCAGCTTGGCAAATGGAGGTGAGCAGTTCTTC
TRBD2	15	NA	TRBV19	TRBJ2-7	CASSIGLAVTYEQYF	TGTGCCAGTAGTATAGGACTAGCGGTTACCTACGAGCAGTACTTC
NA	16	NA	TRBV4-1	TRBJ2-7	CASSQDGGALTYEQYF	TGCGCCAGCAGCCAAGATGGGGGGGCGCTGACCTACGAGCAGTACTTC
NA	15	NA	TRBV5-1	TRBJ2-5	CASSLVGLAEETQYF	TGCGCCAGCAGCTTGGTTGGTCTAGCAGAAGAGACCCAGTACTTC
NA	14	few	TRBV11-2	TRBJ2-1	CASSGPVLAEQQFF	TGTGCCAGCAGCGGCCCGGTCCTGGCGGAGCAGCAGTTCTTC
TRBD1	15	NA	TRBV15	TRBJ2-2	CATSSTGGDPGELFF	TGTGCCACCAGCAGCACAGGGGGCGACCCCGGGGAGCTGTTTTTT
NA	13	once	TRBV6-1	TRBJ1-1	CASRRQEPTEAFF	TGTGCCAGCAGAAGACAGGAACCGACTGAAGCTTTCTTT
NA	18	NA	TRBV15	TRBJ2-7	CAPQTEKTGSHHPYEQYF	TGTGCCCCCCAGACGGAAAAAACAGGGTCCCACCACCCCTACGAGCAGTACTTC
NA	17	NA	TRBV28	TRBJ2-1	CASSQRWGGLSYNEQFF	TGTGCCAGCAGTCAAAGGTGGGGGGGCTTATCCTACAATGAGCAGTTCTTC
NA	13	NA	TRBV28	TRBJ2-7	CASSTEVTYEQYF	TGTGCCAGCAGTACAGAAGTTACCTACGAGCAGTACTTC
NA	13	NA	TRBV2	TRBJ2-1	CASSTQDSNEQFF	TGTGCCAGCAGCACTCAAGACTCCAATGAGCAGTTCTTC
TRBD1	16	NA	TRBV7-8	TRBJ1-5	CASSLQGAYSNQPQHF	TGTGCCAGCAGCTTACAGGGGGCTTATAGCAATCAGCCCCAGCATTTT